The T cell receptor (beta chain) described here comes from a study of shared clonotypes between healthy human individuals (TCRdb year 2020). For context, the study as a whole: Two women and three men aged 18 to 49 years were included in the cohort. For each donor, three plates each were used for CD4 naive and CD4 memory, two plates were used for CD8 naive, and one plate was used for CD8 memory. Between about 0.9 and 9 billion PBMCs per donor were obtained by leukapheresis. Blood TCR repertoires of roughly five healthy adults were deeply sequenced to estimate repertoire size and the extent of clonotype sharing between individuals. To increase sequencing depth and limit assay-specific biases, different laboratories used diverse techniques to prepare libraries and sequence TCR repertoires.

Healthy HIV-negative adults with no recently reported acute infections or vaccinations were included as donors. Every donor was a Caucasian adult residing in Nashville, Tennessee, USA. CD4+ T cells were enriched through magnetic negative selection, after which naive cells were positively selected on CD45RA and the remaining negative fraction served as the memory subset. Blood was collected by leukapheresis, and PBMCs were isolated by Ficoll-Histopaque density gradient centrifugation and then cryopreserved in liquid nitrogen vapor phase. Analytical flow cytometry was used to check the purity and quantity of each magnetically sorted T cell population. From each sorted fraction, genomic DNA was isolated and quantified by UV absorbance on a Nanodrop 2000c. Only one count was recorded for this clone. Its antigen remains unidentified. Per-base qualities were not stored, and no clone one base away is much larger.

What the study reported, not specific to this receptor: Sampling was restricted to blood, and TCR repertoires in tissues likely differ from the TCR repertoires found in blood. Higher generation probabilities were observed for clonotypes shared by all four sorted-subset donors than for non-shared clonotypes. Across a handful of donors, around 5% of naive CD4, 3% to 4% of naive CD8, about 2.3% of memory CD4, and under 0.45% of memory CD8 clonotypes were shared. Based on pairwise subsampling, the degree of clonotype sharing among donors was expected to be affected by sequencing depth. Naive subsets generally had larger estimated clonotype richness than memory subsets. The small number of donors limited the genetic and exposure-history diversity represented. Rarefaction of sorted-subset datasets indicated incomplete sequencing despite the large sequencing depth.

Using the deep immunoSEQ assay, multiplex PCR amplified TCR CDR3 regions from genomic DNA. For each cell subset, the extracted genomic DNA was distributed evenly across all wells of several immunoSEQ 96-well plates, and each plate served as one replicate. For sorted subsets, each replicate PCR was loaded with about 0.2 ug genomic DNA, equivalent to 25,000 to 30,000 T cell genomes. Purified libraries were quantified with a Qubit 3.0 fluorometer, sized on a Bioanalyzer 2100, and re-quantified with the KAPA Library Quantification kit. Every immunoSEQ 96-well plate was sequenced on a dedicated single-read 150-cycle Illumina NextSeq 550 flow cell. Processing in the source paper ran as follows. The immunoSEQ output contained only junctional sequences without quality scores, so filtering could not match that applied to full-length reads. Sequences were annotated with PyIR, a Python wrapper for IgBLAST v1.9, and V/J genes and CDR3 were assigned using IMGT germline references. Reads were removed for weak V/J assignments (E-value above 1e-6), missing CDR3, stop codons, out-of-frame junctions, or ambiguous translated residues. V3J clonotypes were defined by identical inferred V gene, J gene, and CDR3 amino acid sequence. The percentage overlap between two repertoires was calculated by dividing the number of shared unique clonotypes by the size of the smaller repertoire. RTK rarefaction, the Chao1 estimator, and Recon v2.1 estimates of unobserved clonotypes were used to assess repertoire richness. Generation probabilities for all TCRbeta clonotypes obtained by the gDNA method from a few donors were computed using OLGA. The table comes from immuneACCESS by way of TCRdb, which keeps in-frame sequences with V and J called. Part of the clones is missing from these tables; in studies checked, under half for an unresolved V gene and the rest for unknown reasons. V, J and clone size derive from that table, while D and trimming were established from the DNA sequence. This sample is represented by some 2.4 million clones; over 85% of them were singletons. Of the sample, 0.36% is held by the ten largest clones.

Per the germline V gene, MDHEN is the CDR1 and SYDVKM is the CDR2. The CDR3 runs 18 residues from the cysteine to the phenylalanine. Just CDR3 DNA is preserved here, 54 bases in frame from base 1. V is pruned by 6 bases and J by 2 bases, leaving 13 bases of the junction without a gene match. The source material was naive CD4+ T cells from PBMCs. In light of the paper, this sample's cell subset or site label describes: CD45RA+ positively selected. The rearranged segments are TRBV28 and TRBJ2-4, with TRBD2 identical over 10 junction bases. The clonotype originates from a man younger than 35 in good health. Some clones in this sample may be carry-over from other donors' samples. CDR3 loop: CASSWGRLAGAPKNIQYF. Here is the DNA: TGTGCCAGCAGCTGGGGGCGGCTAGCGGGAGCTCCCAAAAACATTCAGTACTTC.